The TCR beta chain described here comes from a study of T cell responses to AZD1222 COVID-19 vaccine (dated by TCRdb to the early 2020s). The study in broad terms: AZD1222 recipients given second doses at about 4 weeks or at about 12 weeks were pooled, since spike-specific TCR depth and breadth were not found to differ between the two schedules. A total of 230 to 250 trial participants underwent TCR sequencing, of whom roughly 210 had received two doses of AZD1222 and about 25 had received two doses of the MenACWY control vaccine. Trial participants were enrolled by age into subgroups of 18-55, 56-69 and 70-plus years, and approximately 150, 30 and 60 TCR-sequenced participants, respectively, were included in these subgroups. Overall results and qualifications from the work: After two AZD1222 doses, both the breadth and the depth of spike-specific TCRs were significantly higher than at day 0 and than in MenACWY recipients. Because no day 14 peak-response samples were available, the repertoires could be characterized only after the peak T cell response. Vaccine-associated CD4 TCRs spanned the whole spike protein, with dominant responses in regions 160-218 and 743-854. Nearly half of unique spike-specific TCRs reportedly recognized epitopes outside regions mutated in the B.1.351 and B.1.1.7 variants. Conclusions about previously exposed vaccinees are limited because only six or seven AZD1222 recipients were SARS-CoV-2 seropositive at baseline. Participants were mostly white British and included more females than males, and it was suggested by the authors that clonal diversity may have been underestimated. In the small 56-69-year group, the increase in depth fell short of significance, most likely because of low power.

Interpreted using the paper, the time point label stands for: baseline before first vaccination. Samples from vaccinated people were obtained from the UK trials COV001 and COV002, which included a single-blind randomized controlled phase 2/3 trial of AZD1222 (ChAdOx1 nCoV-19) in healthy adults. For TCRbeta chain sequencing, PBMC samples were collected from trial participants at day 0 and at day 28 after the second dose. The CDR3 regions of human TCRbeta chains were analyzed by immunosequencing. The study's own analysis went as follows. Repertoire TCRs were matched against a reference library of SARS-CoV-2-specific TCRs generated with the MIRA antigen-specificity platform. Breadth meant the fraction of unique TCRs that were SARS-CoV-2-associated, whereas depth meant the fraction of total T cells that were SARS-CoV-2-associated. Using the MIRA data, every spike-specific TCR was mapped to the spike region that the TCR reacted to and assigned to either a CD4 or a CD8 class. Log10-transformed breadth and depth values were compared by one-way ANOVA with Sidak's multiple comparisons tests. TCRdb stores this immuneACCESS table with in-frame sequences only. Part of the clones is absent; in the studies checked, under half of the shortfall reflects unresolved V genes, and no reason is known for the rest. The V and J calls and the clone size are those of that table, but D and trimming were determined from the DNA. Across this sample there are roughly 91,000 clones, with over 85% seen only once. Around 2.2% of the sample comes from the top ten.

The germline V gene supplies CDR1 LGHNT and CDR2 FRNRAP. V is cut by 6 bases and J by 1 base, and the space between the germline ends is 9 bases. From the cysteine through the phenylalanine, the CDR3 covers 13 amino acids. Only the CDR3 region is kept as DNA, spanning 39 bases read in frame from base 1. With regard to this clone: There is no known antigen for this receptor. One base away there is no much larger clone; base qualities are not given.

The chain employs TRBV12-5 and TRBJ2-5; matching of 6 bases hints at TRBD1 as the D gene. The sample was peripheral blood, taken on day 0 of AZD1222 vaccination. This TCR was recovered from an adult in good health. The bases read TGTGCTAGTGGCCGGACAGCCCAAGAGACCCAGTACTTC. This gives the protein CASGRTAQETQYF.